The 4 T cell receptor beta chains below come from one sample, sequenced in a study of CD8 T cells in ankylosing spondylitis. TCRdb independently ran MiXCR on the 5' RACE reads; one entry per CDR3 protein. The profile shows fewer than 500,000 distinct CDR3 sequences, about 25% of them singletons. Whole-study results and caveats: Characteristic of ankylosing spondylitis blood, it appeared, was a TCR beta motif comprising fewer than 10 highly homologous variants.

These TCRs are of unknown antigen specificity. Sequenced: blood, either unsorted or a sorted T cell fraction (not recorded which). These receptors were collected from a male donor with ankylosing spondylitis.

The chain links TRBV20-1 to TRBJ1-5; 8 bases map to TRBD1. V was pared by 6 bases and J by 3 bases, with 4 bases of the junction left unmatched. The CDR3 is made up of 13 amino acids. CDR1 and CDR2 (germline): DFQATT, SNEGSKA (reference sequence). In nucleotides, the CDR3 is TGCAGTGCCCGGACAGGGATCAATCAGCCCCAGCATTTT. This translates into CSARTGINQPQHF.

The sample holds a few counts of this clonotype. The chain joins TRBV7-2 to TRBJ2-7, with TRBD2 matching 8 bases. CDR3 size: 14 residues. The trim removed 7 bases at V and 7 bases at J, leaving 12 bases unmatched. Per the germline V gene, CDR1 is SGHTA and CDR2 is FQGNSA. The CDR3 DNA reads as TGTGCCAGCACTCTAAGCGGGAGTAGTGGGGAGCAGTACTTC. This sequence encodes CASTLSGSSGEQYF.

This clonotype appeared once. CDR3 region: CASSRPSGRSSYEQYF. CDR3 in DNA: TGCGCCAGCAGCCGGCCTAGCGGTAGAAGCTCCTACGAGCAGTACTTC. V gene TRBV4-1 combines with J gene TRBJ2-7; TRBD2 matches at 7 bases. Germline trimming cut 4 bases from V and 0 bases from J; bases unmatched to any gene: 9. Germline lookup yields CDR1 MGHRA and CDR2 YSYEKL. This CDR3 has 16 amino acids.

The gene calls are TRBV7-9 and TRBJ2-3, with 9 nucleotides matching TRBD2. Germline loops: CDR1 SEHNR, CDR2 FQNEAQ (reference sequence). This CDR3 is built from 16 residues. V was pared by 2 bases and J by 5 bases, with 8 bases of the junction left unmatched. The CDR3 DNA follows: TGTGCCAGCAGCTTATGGATTAGCGGGAGCCAAGATACGCAGTATTTT. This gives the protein CASSLWISGSQDTQYF.